This T cell receptor beta chain derives from a study of T cell repertoires in cytomegalovirus infection. In the study overall: Both recently identified HLA-C-restricted and well-studied HLA-B-restricted CMV epitopes were used in the study. Based on public TCR beta signatures, there were indications of CMV infection and of a matching HLA type. Study outcomes and limitations: Cumulative frequency (of public TCR beta family members) identified carriers of CMV plus the relevant HLA.

The CDR3 loop spans 13 amino acids. Germline V gene sequence: CDR1 MNHEY, CDR2 SMNVEV (reference sequence). Trimming removed 5 bases from V and 6 bases from J; junction bases left unmatched: 3. MiXCR, run by TCRdb on the reads, gives a single entry per CDR3 protein. There are around 89,000 distinct CDR3 sequences in the sample; approximately 30% occur only once, and more than 70% lies in the top ten. This clonotype was detected only a few times. Its target is not known. The specimen was CD8+ T cells from cultured PBMCs, collected from culture after CMV antigen stimulation. The origin of this receptor is a human donor in good health (CMV status not recorded). Some clones in this sample may be carry-over from other donors' samples. The J gene is TRBJ2-3, the V gene TRBV27; 9 nucleotides agree with TRBD2. The CDR3 loop is CASSRGLADTQYF. CDR3 DNA sequence: TGTGCCAGCAGTAGGGGACTAGCTGATACGCAGTATTTT.